The sequence of this TCR beta chain was determined in a study of T-cell reconstitution after alpha-beta-depleted transplantation in children. Unique molecular identifiers were incorporated during preparation of the TCRbeta library. TCRdb re-derived calls from the PCR reads in MiXCR, one entry per CDR3 protein. The sample lists about 610,000 distinct CDR3 sequences, roughly a tenth occurring once. There are 11 residues in the CDR3. The germline V gene encodes CDR1 DFQATT and CDR2 SNEGSKA (reference sequence). V lost 1 base and J 6 bases, leaving 6 bases between the germline ends. This clonotype has only a few counts.

Sequenced here: PBMCs from the stem cell graft donor, sampled from the stem cell graft. The clonotype comes from a human donor who donated a stem cell graft to a child with acute myeloid leukemia. The chain carries TRBV20-1 and TRBJ1-1; D gene uncertain. The CDR3 loop is CSARARAEAFF. The CDR3 DNA follows: TGCAGTGCTAGAGCTAGAGCTGAAGCTTTCTTT.